This TCR beta chain was documented in a study of vaccination effects on CD4 cells after COVID-19 (dated by TCRdb to between 2021 and 2024). Regarding the complete study: Two doses of either the BNT162b2 or the mRNA-1273 mRNA SARS-CoV-2 vaccine were administered to participants. SARS-CoV-2 spike-specific CD4+ TCR repertoires were compared before and after mRNA vaccination in COVID-19 convalescent patients and in infection-naive vaccine recipients. A total of some eleven COVID-19 convalescent patients and a few SARS-CoV-2-naive healthy vaccine recipients were included in the full study. In the study, cultures from other donors were sequenced using the Oncomine TCR Beta short-read assay on an Illumina iSeq 100. Broader findings and caveats from the paper: Marked clonal contraction was observed in both infection-induced and vaccine-induced clones at late post-vaccination timepoints, consistent with waning T cell responses. Among healthy vaccine recipients, nearly all vaccine-induced clones were SARS-CoV-2 mono-reactive, and only 1 of 255 was cross-reactive with common cold coronaviruses. The study was limited by a small number of convalescent patients and lacked early post-infection timepoints.

In the ViraFEST assay, PBMC were stimulated with viral peptide pools, and TCR sequencing was then used to find antigen-specific CD4+ T cell clonotypes based on their expansion. After less than 13 days of culture, CD4+ T cells were isolated with the EasySep CD4+ T cell isolation kit. The absence of prior SARS-CoV-2 infection in healthy vaccine recipients was confirmed by negative nucleocapsid antibodies before and after vaccination. Under 2.5 million PBMC per well were cultured with approximately 10 ug/ml peptides in IMDM containing approximately 4.6% human AB serum, approximately 10 IU/ml IL-2 and gentamicin. On days 3 and 7, half of the culture medium was replaced with fresh IL-2-containing medium. Unless noted otherwise, every peptide stimulation condition was grown in triplicate wells. PBMC were separated from whole blood using Ficoll-Paque Plus gradient centrifugation and were then either cryopreserved at -140C or used fresh. The overlapping peptide pools covered the spike proteins of SARS-CoV-2 as well as those of the common cold coronaviruses HCoV-NL63, HCoV-OC43 and HCoV-229E. Genomic DNA was extracted from cultured CD4+ T cells with the QIAamp micro DNA kit.

Library preparation was by the immunoSEQ multiplex PCR assay. TCR beta CDR3 sequencing was performed on DNA from the cultured, isolated CD4+ T cells. Processing in the source paper ran as follows. Non-productive TCR sequences were discarded, and reads were trimmed to the CDR3 region, with only CDR3s of 7 or more amino acids retained. Antigen-specific clonotypes were identified with the MANAFEST web app by comparing expansion in peptide wells against reference cultures. Positive clones required FDR<0.05 expansion versus reference and all other wells, odds ratio above 5, and frequency above 0.1% in two replicate wells. Clonotypes significantly expanded in SARS-CoV-2 spike wells and in at least one common cold coronavirus spike condition were defined as cross-reactive. Levenshtein distance calculated with the stringdist R package was used to assess CDR3 similarity, and unrooted trees were constructed with ape in R 3.6.1. The source is immuneACCESS, and TCRdb retained only in-frame sequences with V and J called. Part of the clones is not carried over; for the studies checked, unresolved V genes explain less than half of this, and the remainder is unexplained. Clone size and V and J calls were adopted from that table, with D and trimming inferred from the DNA. In all, the sample holds 70,000 to 75,000 clones, and approximately 79% of those were seen once. Of the sample, about 4.1% falls within the top ten clones.

This clone has just a few counts. Its antigen is currently not known. No much larger clonotype is one base removed from it; base qualities were not supplied. Trimming at the junction amounts to 6 bases on V and 0 bases on J, and the germline ends lie 14 bases apart. The CDR3 covers 15 residues, taking in both the cysteine and the phenylalanine. Left in the record is the CDR3 DNA by itself, 45 bases read in frame from the first base. The germline V gene (reference sequence) specifies LNHDA as CDR1 and SQIVND as CDR2. This specimen was CD4+ T cells from PBMCs cultured with HCoV-OC43 spike peptides, taken before COVID-19 vaccination. In light of the paper, this sample's cell subset or site label describes: HCoV-OC43 spike overlapping peptide pool stimulation. The TCR sequence derives from a human donor who received a COVID-19 vaccine. The rearrangement combines TRBV19 with TRBJ1-2; TRBD1 is possibly the D segment (6 matching bases). The DNA sequence is TGTGCCAGTAGGCGCACAGGGCTTGCTAACTATGGCTACACCTTC. The translation is CASRRTGLANYGYTF.